This record covers a single TCR beta chain. Each sample used at least 6 million PBMCs. The data stem from a study of blood T cells in healthy people across ages. This CDR3 has 15 amino acids. Trimming cost V 3 bases and J 5 bases, with 16 bases left between them. Together with a sample-barcoded 5' primer, a J-beta primer mix was included in a second PCR lasting about 7 to 12 cycles. TCRdb used MiXCR to reprocess the 5' RACE reads, holding one entry per CDR3 protein. This sample has over 1,300,000 distinct CDR3 sequences, with approximately 59% found just once. The sequence was obtained from a man younger than 35 in good health. This rearrangement joins TRBV12-3 or TRBV12-4 to TRBJ1-1, with a tentative D call TRBD1 (6 bases). Input material: blood. The CDR3 reads CASSLGWPQGTEAFF. CDR3 coding DNA: TGTGCCAGCAGTTTGGGATGGCCCCAGGGGACTGAAGCTTTCTTT.